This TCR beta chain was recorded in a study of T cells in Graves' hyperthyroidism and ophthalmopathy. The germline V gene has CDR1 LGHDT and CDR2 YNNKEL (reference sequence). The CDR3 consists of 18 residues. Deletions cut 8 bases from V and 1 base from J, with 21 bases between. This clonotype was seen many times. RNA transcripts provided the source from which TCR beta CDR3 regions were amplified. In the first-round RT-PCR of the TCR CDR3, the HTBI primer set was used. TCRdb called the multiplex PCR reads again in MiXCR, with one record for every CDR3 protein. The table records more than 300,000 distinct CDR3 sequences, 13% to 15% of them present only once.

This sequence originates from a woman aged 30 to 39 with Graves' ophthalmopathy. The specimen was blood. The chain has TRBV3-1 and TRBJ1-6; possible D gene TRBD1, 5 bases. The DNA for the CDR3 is TGTGCCAGCCGGCCCACTGTCGGGGGGTTTTCCTATAATTCACCCCTCCACTTT. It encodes CASRPTVGGFSYNSPLHF.